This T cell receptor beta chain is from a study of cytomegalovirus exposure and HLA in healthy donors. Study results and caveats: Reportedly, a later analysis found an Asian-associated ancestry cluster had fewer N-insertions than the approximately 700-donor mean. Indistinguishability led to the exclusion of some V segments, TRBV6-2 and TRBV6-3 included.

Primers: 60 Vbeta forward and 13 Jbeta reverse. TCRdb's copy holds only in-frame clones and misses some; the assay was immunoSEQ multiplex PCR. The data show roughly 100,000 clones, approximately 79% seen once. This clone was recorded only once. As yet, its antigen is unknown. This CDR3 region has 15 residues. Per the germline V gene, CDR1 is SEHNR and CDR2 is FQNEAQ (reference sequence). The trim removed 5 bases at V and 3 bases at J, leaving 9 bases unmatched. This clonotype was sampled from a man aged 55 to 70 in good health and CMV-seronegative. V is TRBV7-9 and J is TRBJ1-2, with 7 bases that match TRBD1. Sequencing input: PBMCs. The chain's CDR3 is CASSKPTGTDYGYTF. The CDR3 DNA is TGTGCCAGCAGCAAACCCACCGGGACAGACTATGGCTACACCTTC.